The next 20 T cell receptor beta chains were all read from a single sample in a study of blood T cells in healthy people across ages. The authors ran a second PCR of about 6 to 11 cycles using a sample-barcoded 5' primer and a J-beta primer mix. TCRdb itself ran the 5' RACE reads through MiXCR, one entry per CDR3 protein. This sample has around 1,500,000 distinct CDR3 sequences, with 42% found just once. The source material was blood. The receptors come from a woman under 30 in good health.

The V gene is TRBV20-1, the J gene TRBJ2-5, with D possibly matching TRBD1 (7 bases). Trimming shortened V by 6 bases and J by 5 bases, and 13 bases separated the two germline ends. This CDR3 spans 12 amino acids. Germline lookup yields CDR1 DFQATT and CDR2 SNEGSKA (reference sequence). In DNA, the CDR3 is TGCAGTGCCAATCCAGGGGGGGAGACCCAGTACTTC. As protein: CSANPGGETQYF.

J is TRBJ2-1 and V is TRBV18; a weak D match, TRBD2 (5 bases). The V end lost 0 bases, the J end lost 8 bases, and 11 bases lay between the germline ends. CDR3 length equals 14 residues. Looked up from germline, CDR1 is KGHSH and CDR2 is LQKENI. CDR3 sequence: CASSPPWLRDEQFF. The CDR3 nucleotides are TGTGCCAGCTCACCACCGTGGCTGCGGGATGAGCAGTTCTTC.

The chain recombines TRBV4-1 with TRBJ1-1; D is unresolved. The CDR3 is 14 amino acids. CDR1 is MGHRA and CDR2 is YSYEKL in the germline V gene. Trimming took 4 bases from V and 5 from J, leaving 14 bases between them. The CDR3 is CASSLTHERTEAFF. CDR3 bases: TGCGCCAGCAGCCTTACCCATGAACGGACTGAAGCTTTCTTT.

This rearrangement joins TRBV29-1 to TRBJ2-5; 16 positions match TRBD2. V lost 4 bases to trimming and J lost 6 bases; unmatched junction nucleotides: 8. Germline CDR1 is SQVTM and CDR2 is ANQGSEA. This CDR3 has 16 residues. CDR3 sequence reads: CSVAPGLAGGLQTQYF. The CDR3 region has the DNA TGCAGCGTTGCCCCGGGACTAGCGGGAGGGCTTCAGACCCAGTACTTC. The variable domain in full, with the rest retrieved from reference TRBV29-1 and TRBJ2-5, is SAVISQKPSRDICQRGTSLTIQCQVDSQVTMMFWYRQQPGQSLTLIATANQGSEATYESGFVIDKFPISRPNLTFSTLTVSNMSPEDSSIYLCSVAPGLAGGLQTQYFGPGTRLLVL.

The chain is built from TRBV11-2 and TRBJ2-6; D might be TRBD2 (6 bases). V shed 5 bases and J shed 11 bases, with 16 bases lying between them. The CDR3 consists of 14 residues. CDR1 is SGHAT and CDR2 is FQNNGV in the germline V gene. The CDR3 is CASSPQGGGYVLTF. CDR3 bases: TGTGCCAGCAGCCCCCAGGGAGGAGGTTACGTCCTGACTTTC.

CDR3 protein: CATSDPWTGSSGANVLTF. CDR3 DNA: TGTGCCACCAGTGATCCTTGGACAGGCAGCTCTGGGGCCAACGTCCTGACTTTC. The gene calls are TRBV24-1 and TRBJ2-6, with 7 bases matching TRBD1. The CDR3 runs 18 residues. The J segment lost 0 bases and the V segment lost 3 bases, leaving 7 bases of the junction unmatched. Germline V lookup: CDR1 KGHDR, CDR2 SFDVKD.

Details on this clonotype: At one end, the junction sequence differs from germline, possibly due to a read error. The V gene is TRBV24-1, the J gene TRBJ2-5; TRBD1 matches at 9 bases. Matching the DNA end better, TRBJ2-7 makes the J call doubtful. The CDR3 contains 18 residues. From germline, CDR1 is KGHDR and CDR2 SFDVKD. The CDR3 here is CAASDLGVVGQGVYEQYF. The DNA for the CDR3 is TGTGCCGCCAGTGATTTGGGAGTCGTGGGACAGGGCGTTTACGAGCAGTACTTC.

This clonotype has ten or more counts. This rearrangement joins TRBV4-1 to TRBJ2-5; 8 positions match TRBD2. Germline V CDR1 and CDR2: MGHRA, YSYEKL. The trim removed 4 bases at V and 11 bases at J, leaving 18 bases unmatched. The CDR3 has 16 residues. The CDR3 here is CASSRHDSGAHNEQYF. In DNA, the CDR3 is TGCGCCAGCAGCCGCCACGATAGCGGGGCCCACAATGAGCAGTACTTC.

V gene TRBV12-3 or TRBV12-4 combines with J gene TRBJ2-1; weak D call: TRBD1 (5 bases). The V end was cut by 6 bases, the J end by 5 bases, with 11 bases between. The CDR3 has 13 residues. The CDR3 sequence: CASRPDRDNEQFF. The CDR3 DNA reads as TGTGCCAGCAGACCAGACAGAGACAATGAGCAGTTCTTC.

This clonotype was observed a single time. One end of the junction varies from germline; a read error may be responsible. The V call is TRBV6-5, the J call TRBJ1-2; TRBD1 is a possible D gene (5 bases). In germline, CDR1 is MNHEY, CDR2 SVGAGI. The length of the CDR3 is 16 residues. The CDR3 loop reads CANSSYLGDGSYGYTF. CDR3 sequence (DNA): TGTGCCAACAGTTCTTATCTGGGGGATGGCTCGTATGGCTACACCTTC.

V gene TRBV12-3 or TRBV12-4 combines with J gene TRBJ2-7; TRBD2 might be the D (6 bases). The length of the CDR3 is 13 residues. V lost 2 bases, J lost 10 bases, and 15 bases lay in between. CDR3 bases: TGTGCCAGCAGTTTAAGGCGGGGACCGATTCAGTACTTC. Protein product: CASSLRRGPIQYF.

V usage is TRBV7-2 and J usage is TRBJ2-4; 9 bases are a match to TRBD2. From germline, CDR1 is SGHTA and CDR2 FQGNSA. Trimming at V came to 5 bases and at J to 13 bases, leaving 18 bases not matched to a gene. The CDR3 extends over 16 amino acids. As DNA, the CDR3 is TGTGCCAGCAGCCTGAGCGGGGGGCCTTCTCCGGGAGAGCAGTACTTC. It yields the protein CASSLSGGPSPGEQYF.

This clonotype showed up just a few times. The chain carries TRBV10-3 and TRBJ1-4, with 8 bases aligning to TRBD1. V trimming: 9 bases; J trimming: 7 bases; junction bases outside the gene matches: 10. Germline assignment: CDR1 ENHRY and CDR2 SYGVKD. This CDR3 has 14 amino acids. CDR3 sequence: CAIGQGAQGEKLFF. The CDR3 DNA reads TGTGCCATAGGACAGGGCGCCCAGGGTGAAAAACTGTTTTTT.

In nucleotides, the CDR3 is TGTGCCAGCAGCTCCCGGACAGGGTTTAATGAAAAACTGTTTTTT. It specifies CASSSRTGFNEKLFF. This chain links TRBV11-2 with TRBJ1-4; 8 bases agree with TRBD1. V lost 4 bases and J lost 4; bases outside the gene matches: 5. The germline V gene has CDR1 SGHAT and CDR2 FQNNGV. The CDR3 covers 15 residues. Full variable domain (remainder filled in from reference TRBV11-2 and TRBJ1-4): EAGVAQSPRYKIIEKRQSVAFWCNPISGHATLYWYQQILGQGPKLLIQFQNNGVVDDSQLPKDRFSAERLKGVDSTLKIQPAKLEDSAVYLCASSSRTGFNEKLFFGSGTQLSVL.

V is TRBV2 and J is TRBJ2-1; 9 bases map to TRBD2. The V segment lost 11 bases and the J segment 8 bases; nucleotides outside the gene matches: 10. CDR3 length equals 13 residues. Germline CDR1 and CDR2: SNHLY and FYNNEI. The CDR3 bases are TGTGCCGGAACTAGCGGGTCTGGAGATGAGCAGTTCTTC. Protein: CAGTSGSGDEQFF.

The chain joins TRBV18 to TRBJ1-1; 9 nucleotides align to TRBD1. V dropped 3 bases and J dropped 5; count of bases not matched to a gene: 10. Germline V gives CDR1 KGHSH, CDR2 LQKENI. The CDR3 has 16 amino acids. The CDR3 region has the DNA TGTGCCAGCTCACCGCAGACAGGGGGTGGGAGTACTGAAGCTTTCTTT. Its translation: CASSPQTGGGSTEAFF. The whole variable domain, remainder taken from reference TRBV18 and TRBJ1-1, is NAGVMQNPRHLVRRRGQEARLRCSPMKGHSHVYWYRQLPEEGLKFMVYLQKENIIDESGMPKERFSAEFPKEGPSILRIQQVVRGDSAAYFCASSPQTGGGSTEAFFGQGTRLTVV.

There are a few counts of this clonotype. The CDR3 protein is CAISESTQETQYF. The CDR3 coding sequence is TGTGCCATCAGTGAGTCGACGCAAGAGACCCAGTACTTC. The chain recombines TRBV10-3 with TRBJ2-5; D is unresolved. V lost 0 bases to trimming and J lost 2 bases, with 4 bases between them. The CDR3 extends over 13 amino acids. Germline V gives CDR1 ENHRY, CDR2 SYGVKD.

This chain links TRBV14 with TRBJ1-3; D gene uncertain. Germline assignment: CDR1 SGHDN and CDR2 FVKESK. V was shortened by 0 bases and J by 4 bases, with 7 bases between the two germline ends. The CDR3 totals 14 residues. CDR3 sequence: CASSQDLLGNTIYF. DNA for the CDR3: TGTGCCAGCAGCCAAGATCTCCTGGGAAACACCATATATTTT. Drawing the rest from reference TRBV14 and TRBJ1-3, the complete variable domain is EAGVTQFPSHSVIEKGQTVTLRCDPISGHDNLYWYRRVMGKEIKFLLHFVKESKQDESGMPNNRFLAERTGGTYSTLKVQPAELEDSGVYFCASSQDLLGNTIYFGEGSWLTVV.

The chain combines TRBV6-5 with TRBJ2-5; D is unclear. This CDR3 region has 16 residues. V gave up 0 bases and J gave up 5 bases, with 16 bases separating them. Germline V lookup: CDR1 MNHEY, CDR2 SVGAGI. The CDR3 sequence is CASSYSYSRLVETQYF. The CDR3 DNA reads as TGTGCCAGCAGTTACTCGTATTCGCGACTCGTGGAGACCCAGTACTTC.

This rearrangement joins TRBV4-1 to TRBJ2-3, with D perhaps TRBD2 (7 bases). The CDR3 is 13 residues long. CDR1 and CDR2 from the germline V gene are MGHRA and YSYEKL. V lost 3 bases, J lost 13 bases, and 17 bases lay in between. In DNA, the CDR3 is TGCGCCAGCAGCCAGAGGGGGGGAAGCTCGGAGTATTTT. Protein sequence: CASSQRGGSSEYF.